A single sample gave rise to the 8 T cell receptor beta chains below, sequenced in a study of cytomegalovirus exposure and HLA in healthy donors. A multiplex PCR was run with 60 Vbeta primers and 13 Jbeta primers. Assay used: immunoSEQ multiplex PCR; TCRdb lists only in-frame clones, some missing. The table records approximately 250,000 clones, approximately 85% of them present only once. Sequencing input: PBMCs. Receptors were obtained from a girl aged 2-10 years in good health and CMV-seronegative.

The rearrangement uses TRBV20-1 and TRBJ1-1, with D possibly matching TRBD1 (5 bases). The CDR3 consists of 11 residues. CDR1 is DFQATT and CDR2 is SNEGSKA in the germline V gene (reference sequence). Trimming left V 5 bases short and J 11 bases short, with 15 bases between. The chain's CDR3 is CSALRTSGAFF. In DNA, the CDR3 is TGCAGTGCTTTAAGGACCTCAGGGGCTTTCTTT.

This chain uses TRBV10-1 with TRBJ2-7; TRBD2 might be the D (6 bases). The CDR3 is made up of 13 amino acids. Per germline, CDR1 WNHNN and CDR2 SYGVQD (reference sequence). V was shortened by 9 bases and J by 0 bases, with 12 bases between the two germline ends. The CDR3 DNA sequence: TGCGCCAGAGTCACTAGCAGCTCCTACGAGCAGTACTTC. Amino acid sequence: CARVTSSSYEQYF.

Here the CDR3 reads CASSLTSGGETQYF. CDR3 sequence (DNA): TGTGCCAGCAGCTTGACTAGCGGGGGAGAGACCCAGTACTTC. The V call is TRBV7-3, the J call TRBJ2-5, with 12 bases fitting TRBD2. From germline, CDR1 is SGHTA and CDR2 FQGTGA. V lost 3 bases, J lost 4 bases, and 0 bases stayed unmatched. CDR3 size: 14 residues.

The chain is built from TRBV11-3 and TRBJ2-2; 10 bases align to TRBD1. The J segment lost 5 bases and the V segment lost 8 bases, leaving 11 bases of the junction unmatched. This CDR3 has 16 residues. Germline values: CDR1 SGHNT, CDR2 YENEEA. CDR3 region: CASGGRPGQGTGELFF. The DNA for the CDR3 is TGTGCCAGCGGGGGGAGACCGGGACAGGGGACCGGGGAGCTGTTTTTT.

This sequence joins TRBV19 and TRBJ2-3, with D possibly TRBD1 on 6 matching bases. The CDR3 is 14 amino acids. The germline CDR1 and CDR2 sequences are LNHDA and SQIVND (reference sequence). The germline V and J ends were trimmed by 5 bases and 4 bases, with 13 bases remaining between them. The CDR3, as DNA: TGTGCCAGTAGTGTCACGGACAGTGCAGATACGCAGTATTTT. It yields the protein CASSVTDSADTQYF.

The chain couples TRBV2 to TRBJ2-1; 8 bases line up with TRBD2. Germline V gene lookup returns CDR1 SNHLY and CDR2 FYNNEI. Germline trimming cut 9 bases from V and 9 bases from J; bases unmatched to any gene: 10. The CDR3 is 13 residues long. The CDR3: CASRGTSQGEQFF. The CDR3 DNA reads TGTGCCAGTAGGGGGACTAGTCAGGGTGAGCAGTTCTTC.

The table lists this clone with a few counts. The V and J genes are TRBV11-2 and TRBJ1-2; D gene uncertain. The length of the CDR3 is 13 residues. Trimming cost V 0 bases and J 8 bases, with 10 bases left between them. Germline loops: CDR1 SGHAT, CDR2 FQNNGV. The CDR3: CASSLDRRGGYTF. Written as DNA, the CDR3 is TGTGCCAGCAGCTTAGATCGCAGAGGGGGCTACACCTTC.

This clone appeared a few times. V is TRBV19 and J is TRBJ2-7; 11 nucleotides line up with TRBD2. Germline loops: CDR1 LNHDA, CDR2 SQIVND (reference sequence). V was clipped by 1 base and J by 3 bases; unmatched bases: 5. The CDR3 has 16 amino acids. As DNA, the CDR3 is TGTGCCAGTAGTATAGTTACTAGCGGGAGCCGCTACGAGCAGTACTTC. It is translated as CASSIVTSGSRYEQYF.